This T cell receptor beta chain was sequenced during a study of response to subunit inactivated influenza vaccine. Study-wide findings and caveats: Each seasonal flu vaccination may recruit only limited new T cells, authors suggested.

About this clonotype itself: Its antigen is as yet unknown.

Using its own MiXCR run on the RT-PCR reads, TCRdb lists one record per CDR3 protein. This sample carries hundreds of thousands of distinct CDR3 sequences, roughly 9.8% of them seen once, and the ten largest clones take 9.5% to 15%. Sequencing used PBMCs from blood, obtained about 6 weeks after vaccination. The receptor comes from a man aged 50 to 60 who received an inactivated influenza vaccine.

The chain's CDR3 is CASSFGSGRAWEQFF. The CDR3 region has the DNA TGTGCCAGCAGCTTCGGTAGCGGGAGGGCCTGGGAGCAGTTCTTC. This chain links TRBV7-9 with TRBJ2-1, with 11 bases lining up with TRBD2. CDR3 size: 15 residues. In germline, CDR1 is SEHNR, CDR2 FQNEAQ (reference sequence). J was trimmed by 10 bases and V by 3 bases; bases with no gene match: 8.